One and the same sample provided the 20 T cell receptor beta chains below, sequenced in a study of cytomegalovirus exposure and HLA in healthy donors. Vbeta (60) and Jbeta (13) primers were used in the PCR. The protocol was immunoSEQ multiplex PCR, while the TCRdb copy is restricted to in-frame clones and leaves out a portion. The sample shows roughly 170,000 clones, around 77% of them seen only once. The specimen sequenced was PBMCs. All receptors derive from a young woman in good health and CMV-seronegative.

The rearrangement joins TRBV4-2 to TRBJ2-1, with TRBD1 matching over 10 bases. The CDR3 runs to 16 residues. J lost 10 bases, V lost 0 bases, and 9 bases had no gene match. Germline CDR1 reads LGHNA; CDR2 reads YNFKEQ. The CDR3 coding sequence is TGTGCCAGCAGCCAAGATCGGCGGACAGGGGGTTACGAGCAGTTCTTC. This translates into CASSQDRRTGGYEQFF.

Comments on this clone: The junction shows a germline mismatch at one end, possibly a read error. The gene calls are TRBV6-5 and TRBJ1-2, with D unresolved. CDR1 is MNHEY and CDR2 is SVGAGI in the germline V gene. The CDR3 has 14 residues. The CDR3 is CASSYGLHNYGYPF. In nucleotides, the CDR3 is TGTGCCAGCAGTTACGGACTGCATAACTATGGCTACCCCTTC.

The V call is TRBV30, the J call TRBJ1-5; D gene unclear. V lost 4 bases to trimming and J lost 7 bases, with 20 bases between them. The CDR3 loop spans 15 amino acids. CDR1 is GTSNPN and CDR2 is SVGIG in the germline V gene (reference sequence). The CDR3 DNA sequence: TGTGCCTGGACCCCCGCGGGCCTCCTTAGGCAGCCCCAGCATTTT. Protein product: CAWTPAGLLRQPQHF.

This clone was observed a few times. The CDR3 region has the DNA TGCAGCGTTGGAACGGGAGGGCATTCCTACAATGAGCAGTTCTTC. This encodes CSVGTGGHSYNEQFF. The chain carries TRBV29-1 and TRBJ2-1; 8 nucleotides line up with TRBD2. CDR1 is SQVTM and CDR2 is ANQGSEA in the germline V gene. Trimming took 4 bases from V and 1 from J; bases not matched to a gene: 6. This CDR3 comprises 15 residues.

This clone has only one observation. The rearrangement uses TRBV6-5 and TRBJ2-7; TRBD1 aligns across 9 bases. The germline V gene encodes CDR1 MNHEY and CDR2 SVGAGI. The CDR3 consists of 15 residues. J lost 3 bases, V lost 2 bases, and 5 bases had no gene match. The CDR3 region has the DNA TGTGCCAGCAGTTACCATTTGACAGGGGGCTACGAGCAGTACTTC. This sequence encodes CASSYHLTGGYEQYF.

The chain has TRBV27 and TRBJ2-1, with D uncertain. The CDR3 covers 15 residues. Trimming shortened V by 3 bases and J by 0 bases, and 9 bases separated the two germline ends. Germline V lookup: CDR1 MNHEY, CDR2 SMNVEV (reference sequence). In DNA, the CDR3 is TGTGCCAGCAGTTTCTGGAGAAGCTCCTACAATGAGCAGTTCTTC. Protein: CASSFWRSSYNEQFF.

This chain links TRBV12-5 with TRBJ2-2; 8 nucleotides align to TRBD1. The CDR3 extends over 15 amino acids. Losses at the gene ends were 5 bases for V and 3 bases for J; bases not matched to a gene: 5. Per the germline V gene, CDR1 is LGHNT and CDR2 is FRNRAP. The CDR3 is CASGQGQGYTGELFF. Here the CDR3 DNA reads TGTGCTAGTGGTCAAGGACAGGGCTACACCGGGGAGCTGTTTTTT.

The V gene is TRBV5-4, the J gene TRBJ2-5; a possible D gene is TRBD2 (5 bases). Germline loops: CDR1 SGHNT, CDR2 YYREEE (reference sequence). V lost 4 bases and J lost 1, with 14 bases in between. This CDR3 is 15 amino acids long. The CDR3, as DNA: TGTGCCAGCAGCCGTACTGGAGGACCCCAAGAGACCCAGTACTTC. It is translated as CASSRTGGPQETQYF.

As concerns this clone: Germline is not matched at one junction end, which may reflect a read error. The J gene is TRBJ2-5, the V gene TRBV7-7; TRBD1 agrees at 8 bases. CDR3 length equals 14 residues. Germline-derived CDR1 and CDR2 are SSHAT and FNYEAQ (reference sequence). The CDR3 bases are TGTGCTAGCAGCCCGCTCGGACAGGGAGAGACCCAGTACTTC. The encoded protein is CASSPLGQGETQYF.

The CDR3 DNA sequence: TGTGCCAGCAGTTGGGGTAACAGGGTAAGGACTGAAGCTTTCTTT. Amino acids: CASSWGNRVRTEAFF. The genes are TRBV28 and TRBJ1-1; D perhaps matches TRBD1 (6 bases). The CDR3 has 15 amino acids. CDR1 is MDHEN and CDR2 is SYDVKM in the germline V gene. Trimming removed 4 bases at V and 5 bases at J, with 17 bases between.

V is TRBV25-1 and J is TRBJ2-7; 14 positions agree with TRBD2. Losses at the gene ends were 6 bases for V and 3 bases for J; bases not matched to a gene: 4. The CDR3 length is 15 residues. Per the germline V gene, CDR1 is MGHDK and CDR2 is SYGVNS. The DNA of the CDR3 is TGTGCCAGCAGCGGACTAGCGGGGGGAGACTACGAGCAGTACTTC. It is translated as CASSGLAGGDYEQYF.

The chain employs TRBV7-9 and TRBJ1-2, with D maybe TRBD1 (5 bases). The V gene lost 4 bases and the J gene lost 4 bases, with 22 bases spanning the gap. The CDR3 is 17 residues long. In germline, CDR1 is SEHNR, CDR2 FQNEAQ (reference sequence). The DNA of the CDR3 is TGTGCCAGCAGCTCCCCCAACAGACAGTCCGGTTTCTATGGCTACACCTTC. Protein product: CASSSPNRQSGFYGYTF.

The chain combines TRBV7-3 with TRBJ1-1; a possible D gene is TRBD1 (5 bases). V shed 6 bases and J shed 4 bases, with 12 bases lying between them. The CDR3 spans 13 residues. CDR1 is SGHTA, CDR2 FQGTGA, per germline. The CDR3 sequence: CASRPGRGTEAFF. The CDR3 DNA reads TGTGCCAGCAGGCCAGGGAGGGGCACTGAAGCTTTCTTT.

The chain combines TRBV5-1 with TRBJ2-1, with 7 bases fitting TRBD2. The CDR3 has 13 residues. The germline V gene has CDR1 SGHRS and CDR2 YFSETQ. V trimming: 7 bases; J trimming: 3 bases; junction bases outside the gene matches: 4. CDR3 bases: TGCGCCAGCCGGGACTACAACTACAATGAGCAGTTCTTC. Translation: CASRDYNYNEQFF.

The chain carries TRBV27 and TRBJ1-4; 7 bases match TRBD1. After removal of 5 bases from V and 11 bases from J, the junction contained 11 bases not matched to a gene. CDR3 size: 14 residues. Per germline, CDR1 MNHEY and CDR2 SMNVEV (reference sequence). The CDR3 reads CASSLQGQSGKLFF. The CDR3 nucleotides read TGTGCCAGCAGTCTCCAGGGACAGTCGGGGAAACTGTTTTTT.

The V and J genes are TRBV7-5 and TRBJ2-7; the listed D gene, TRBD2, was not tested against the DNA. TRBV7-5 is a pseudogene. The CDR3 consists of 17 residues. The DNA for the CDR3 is TGTGCCAGAAGCTTAAGGACTAGCGGGGGGGTCGCCTACGAGCAGTACTTC. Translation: CARSLRTSGGVAYEQYF.

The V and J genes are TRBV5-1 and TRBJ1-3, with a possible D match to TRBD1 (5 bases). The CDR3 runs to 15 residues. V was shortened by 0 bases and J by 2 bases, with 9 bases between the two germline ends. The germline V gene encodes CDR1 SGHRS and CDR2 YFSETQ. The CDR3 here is CASSLGGGTGNTIYF. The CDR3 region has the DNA TGCGCCAGCAGCTTGGGCGGGGGGACTGGAAACACCATATATTTT. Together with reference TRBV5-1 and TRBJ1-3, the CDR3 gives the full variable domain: KAGVTQTPRYLIKTRGQQVTLSCSPISGHRSVSWYQQTPGQGLQFLFEYFSETQRNKGNFPGRFSGRQFSNSRSEMNVSTLELGDSALYLCASSLGGGTGNTIYFGEGSWLTVV.

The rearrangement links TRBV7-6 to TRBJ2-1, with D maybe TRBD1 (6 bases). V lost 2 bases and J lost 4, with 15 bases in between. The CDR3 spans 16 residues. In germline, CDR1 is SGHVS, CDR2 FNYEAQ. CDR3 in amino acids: CASSLYLRTDYNEQFF. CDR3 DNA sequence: TGTGCCAGCAGCTTATACCTGCGGACAGATTACAATGAGCAGTTCTTC.

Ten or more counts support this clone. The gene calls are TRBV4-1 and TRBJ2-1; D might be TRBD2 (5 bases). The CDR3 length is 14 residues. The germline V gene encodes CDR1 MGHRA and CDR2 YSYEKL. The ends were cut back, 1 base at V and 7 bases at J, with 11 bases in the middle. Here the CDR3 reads CASSQVVAQNEQFF. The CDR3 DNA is TGCGCCAGCAGCCAAGTAGTAGCGCAGAATGAGCAGTTCTTC.

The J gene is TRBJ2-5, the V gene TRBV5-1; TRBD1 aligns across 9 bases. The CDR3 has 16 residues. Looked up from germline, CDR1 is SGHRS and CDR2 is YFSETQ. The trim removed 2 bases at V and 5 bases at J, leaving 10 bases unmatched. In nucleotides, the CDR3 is TGCGCCAGCAGCTTCGGGCCCACAGGGGGCTTGGAGACCCAGTACTTC. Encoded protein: CASSFGPTGGLETQYF.